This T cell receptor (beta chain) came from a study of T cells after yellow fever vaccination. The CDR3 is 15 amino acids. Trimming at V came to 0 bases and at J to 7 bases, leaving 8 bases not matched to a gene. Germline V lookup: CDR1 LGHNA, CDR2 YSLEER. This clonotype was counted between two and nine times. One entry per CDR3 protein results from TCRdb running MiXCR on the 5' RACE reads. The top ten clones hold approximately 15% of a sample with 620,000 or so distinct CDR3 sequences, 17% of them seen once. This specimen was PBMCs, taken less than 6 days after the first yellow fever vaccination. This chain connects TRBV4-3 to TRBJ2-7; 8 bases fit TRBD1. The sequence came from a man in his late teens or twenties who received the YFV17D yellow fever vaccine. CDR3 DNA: TGCGCCAGCAGCCAAGATCGGACAGGGACACAGGAGCAGTACTTC. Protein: CASSQDRTGTQEQYF.